Listed below are T cell receptor beta chains from one sample, sequenced in a study of T-cell reconstitution after alpha-beta-depleted transplantation in children. TCRdb re-called the PCR reads through MiXCR, storing one row per CDR3 protein. The sample yields under 250,000 distinct CDR3 sequences, about 7% seen once. Material: PBMCs, obtained before TCRalphabeta/CD19-depleted stem cell transplant. These receptors originate from a boy aged 2 to 10 with acute lymphoblastic leukemia, due to receive a stem cell transplant. Each CDR3 is given with its conserved first and last residue. The order of the fields is V gene, clone size, J gene, CDR3 length, D gene, CDR3 protein, CDR3 DNA. D genes are given only for firm matches. Where a row states a size, it is once, few, many or the class of an expanded clone; other rows omit it.

TRBV11-3	many	TRBJ2-1	19	TRBD1	CASSLDLATRARTGNEQFF	TGTGCCAGCAGCTTAGACTTAGCCACCAGGGCCCGGACAGGCAATGAGCAGTTCTTC
TRBV5-1	many	TRBJ2-2	13	-	CASSFQGPGELFF	TGCGCCAGCAGCTTTCAGGGCCCAGGGGAGCTGTTTTTT
TRBV5-1	many	TRBJ2-3	12	-	CASSPLADTQYF	TGCGCCAGCAGCCCACTTGCAGATACGCAGTATTTT
TRBV29-1	many	TRBJ2-7	16	TRBD1	CSVGPAVDRDFYEQYF	TGCAGCGTAGGACCAGCCGTGGACAGGGACTTCTACGAGCAGTACTTC
TRBV6-5	many	TRBJ2-3	15	-	CASSSRGGVTDTQYF	TGTGCCAGCAGCTCTAGAGGGGGTGTCACAGATACGCAGTATTTT
TRBV4-2	many	TRBJ2-3	19	TRBD2	CASSHRGASGSGGTDTQYF	TGTGCCAGCAGCCACCGGGGGGCTAGCGGGAGTGGTGGCACAGATACGCAGTATTTT
TRBV5-5	-	TRBJ2-1	17	-	CASSFRVAGAGGNEQFF	TGTGCCAGCAGCTTTCGTGTTGCGGGGGCCGGGGGCAATGAGCAGTTCTTC
TRBV28	few	TRBJ1-4	14	-	CASRETVDNEKLFF	TGTGCCAGCAGGGAGACAGTGGATAATGAAAAACTGTTTTTT
TRBV3-1	-	TRBJ1-6	16	-	CASSLYVGRINSPLHF	TGTGCCAGCAGCCTATACGTAGGACGGATTAATTCACCCCTCCACTTT
TRBV6-2/TRBV6-3	few	TRBJ2-4	14	TRBD2	CASTPGGPRNIQYF	TGTGCCAGCACCCCGGGAGGGCCACGGAACATTCAGTACTTC
TRBV27	many	TRBJ2-1	17	TRBD2	CASSLIHATSGYNEQFF	TGTGCCAGCAGTTTAATTCACGCGACTAGCGGTTACAATGAGCAGTTCTTC
TRBV20-1	many	TRBJ2-7	12	-	CSRQGGLYEQYF	TGCAGCAGACAAGGTGGACTGTACGAGCAGTACTTC
TRBV27	many	TRBJ2-3	15	-	CASSLSDGGQDTQYF	TGTGCCAGCAGTTTATCGGATGGGGGGCAGGATACGCAGTATTTT
TRBV7-8	few	TRBJ2-5	12	-	CASRPKEETQYF	TGTGCCAGCAGGCCCAAGGAAGAGACCCAGTACTTC
TRBV29-1	many	TRBJ2-6	15	-	CSVPLSSAGANVLTF	TGCAGCGTTCCCCTGTCCTCGGCTGGGGCCAACGTCCTGACTTTC
TRBV2	many	TRBJ2-3	16	TRBD2	CASSDLPSGGTDTQYF	TGTGCCAGCAGTGATTTGCCTAGCGGGGGCACAGATACGCAGTATTTT
TRBV30	-	TRBJ2-7	13	-	CAWNGQGEGEQYF	TGTGCCTGGAATGGGCAGGGCGAGGGCGAGCAGTACTTC
TRBV28	few	TRBJ1-5	13	-	CASTPRGNQPQHF	TGTGCCAGCACCCCCCGGGGCAATCAGCCCCAGCATTTT